Shown below are 30 T cell receptor beta chains from a single sample sequenced in a study of metastatic and nonmetastatic thyroid tumors. Each patient came to thyroid surgery without any prior treatment (of any kind). TCRdb re-called the PCR reads via MiXCR. The sample yields 22,000 or so clones, approximately 11% seen once. Material for sequencing was blood. All receptors come from a female donor with papillary thyroid cancer or a benign thyroid nodule (not recorded which). Some clones in this sample may be carry-over from other donors' samples.

This clone came up many times. The chain employs TRBV4-1 and TRBJ2-1; 15 bases match TRBD2. Per germline, CDR1 MGHRA and CDR2 YSYEKL. J was trimmed by 5 bases and V by 3 bases; bases with no gene match: 11. The CDR3 is made up of 19 amino acids. CDR3 region: CASSQGGLAGGPVNNEQFF. The CDR3 nucleotides read TGCGCCAGCAGCCAGGGAGGACTAGCGGGAGGGCCGGTGAACAATGAGCAGTTCTTC.

CDR3 in DNA: TGTGCCTGGAGTGTACGGCCGATCTATGGCTACACCTTC. This codes for CAWSVRPIYGYTF. This rearrangement joins TRBV30 to TRBJ1-2; D is unclear. V dropped 0 bases and J dropped 4 bases, with 9 bases sitting between them. This CDR3 spans 13 amino acids. In germline, CDR1 is GTSNPN, CDR2 SVGIG (reference sequence).

The sample holds a few counts of this clone. The CDR3 DNA is TGTGCCAGCAGTGGCGGGGGCTCCCCAACAGATACGCAGTATTTT. Its protein is CASSGGGSPTDTQYF. The chain uses TRBV25-1 and TRBJ2-3; D is possibly TRBD2 (7 bases). The CDR3 covers 15 residues. Germline V CDR1 and CDR2: MGHDK, SYGVNS. V lost 4 bases to trimming and J lost 3 bases, with 14 bases between them. The full variable domain, completed using reference TRBV25-1 and TRBJ2-3, is EADIYQTPRYLVIGTGKKITLECSQTMGHDKMYWYQQDPGMELHLIHYSYGVNSTEKGDLSSESTVSRIRTEHFPLTLESARPSHTSQYLCASSGGGSPTDTQYFGPGTRLTVL.

This clone was seen ten or more times. This chain links TRBV5-1 with TRBJ1-1, with D possibly TRBD1 on 5 matching bases. Germline CDR1 SGHRS, CDR2 YFSETQ. The CDR3 contains 12 residues. The V gene lost 8 bases and the J gene lost 1 base, with 9 bases spanning the gap. In nucleotides, the CDR3 is TGCGCCAGTGGGACGGCGAACACTGAAGCTTTCTTT. Encoded protein: CASGTANTEAFF.

Ten or more counts support this clone. The V gene is TRBV20-1, the J gene TRBJ2-7; D is undetermined. CDR1 is DFQATT, CDR2 SNEGSKA, per germline (reference sequence). Trimming removed 5 bases at V and 0 bases at J, with 8 bases between. The CDR3 consists of 12 residues. The CDR3 sequence: CSAWPNSYEQYF. The CDR3 DNA reads as TGCAGTGCTTGGCCGAACTCCTACGAGCAGTACTTC.

Remarks on this clone: The sample holds other DNA sequences that translate to the same CDR3. The chain employs TRBV28 and TRBJ2-7; D ambiguous. The CDR3 spans 14 residues. The V end was cut by 5 bases, the J end by 2 bases, with 13 bases between. Germline-derived CDR1 and CDR2 are MDHEN and SYDVKM. This CDR3 is CASSLIPGPYEQYF. Here the CDR3 DNA reads TGTGCCAGCAGTCTAATTCCAGGTCCCTACGAGCAGTACTTC.

Ten or more counts support this clone. This chain uses TRBV19 with TRBJ1-1, with no clear D. The V gene lost 3 bases and the J gene lost 1 base, with 6 bases spanning the gap. The germline CDR1 and CDR2 sequences are LNHDA and SQIVND (reference sequence). The CDR3 runs to 13 residues. In DNA form, the CDR3 reads TGTGCCAGTAGTATTTCAGGGAACACTGAAGCTTTCTTT. Protein sequence: CASSISGNTEAFF.

This clone was seen ten or more times. V is TRBV7-3 and J is TRBJ2-1, with D hard to call. Looked up from germline, CDR1 is SGHTA and CDR2 is FQGTGA. The ends were cut back, 0 bases at V and 1 base at J, with 10 bases in the middle. The CDR3 length is 16 residues. The CDR3 sequence: CASSLTASGSYNEQFF. The CDR3 DNA is TGTGCCAGCAGCTTAACCGCTAGTGGGTCCTACAATGAGCAGTTCTTC.

This clone was seen a handful of times. The V and J genes are TRBV18 and TRBJ2-1, with 10 bases fitting TRBD1. The CDR3 is 15 residues long. CDR1 and CDR2 from the germline V gene are KGHSH and LQKENI. V was clipped by 2 bases and J by 3 bases; unmatched bases: 1. The CDR3 sequence is CASSPDRGLYNEQFF. DNA for the CDR3: TGTGCCAGCTCACCAGACAGGGGGCTCTACAATGAGCAGTTCTTC.

The chain recombines TRBV27 with TRBJ2-6, with 10 nucleotides matching TRBD2. The CDR3 length is 17 residues. V was clipped by 6 bases and J by 8 bases; unmatched bases: 13. CDR1 MNHEY and CDR2 SMNVEV come from the germline V gene (reference sequence). DNA for the CDR3: TGTGCCAGCAGGAGAGCGGGAGGGATCTCTGGTTCCAACGTCCTGACTTTC. It yields the protein CASRRAGGISGSNVLTF.

This clone has at least ten counts. This sequence joins TRBV10-3 and TRBJ2-2, with 10 positions matching TRBD2. The CDR3 has 15 amino acids. From germline, CDR1 is ENHRY and CDR2 SYGVKD. Unmatched junction bases numbered 7, after V lost 7 bases and J lost 5 bases. The CDR3 DNA follows: TGTGCCATCAATAGGGCTAGCGGGGGAACCGGGGAGCTGTTTTTT. Protein product: CAINRASGGTGELFF.

Concerning this clone itself: This could be a read error, since a much larger clone is one nucleotide away. The CDR3 coding sequence is TGTGCCAGCAGCTATAGGGACAGGGTCCAGTATTTT. As protein: CASSYRDRVQYF. J is TRBJ2-3 and V is TRBV5-6, with 9 nucleotides matching TRBD1. The J segment lost 12 bases and the V segment lost 3 bases, leaving 5 bases of the junction unmatched. Germline CDR1 and CDR2: SGHDT and YYEEEE. The CDR3 length is 12 residues.

This clone was counted ten times or more. The J gene is TRBJ1-6, the V gene TRBV5-5; D possibly corresponds to TRBD1 (5 bases). The germline V gene has CDR1 SGHKS and CDR2 YYEKEE (reference sequence). The germline V and J ends were trimmed by 0 bases and 10 bases, with 11 bases remaining between them. The CDR3 consists of 14 residues. This CDR3 is CASSLAGGESPLHF. The CDR3 DNA reads TGTGCCAGCAGCTTGGCCGGAGGGGAGTCACCCCTCCACTTT.

This clone was seen once. A read error may explain this, as a much larger clone is one base away. This sequence joins TRBV20-1 and TRBJ1-1, with 12 bases fitting TRBD1. The germline CDR1 and CDR2 sequences are DFQATT and SNEGSKA (reference sequence). This CDR3 is 12 amino acids long. The ends lost 6 bases at V and 7 bases at J; junction bases unmatched: 3. For the CDR3, the DNA is TGCAGTGCGGGGACAGGGGGCATTGAAGCTTTCTTT. Residues: CSAGTGGIEAFF.

In its sample, this clone was seen many times. V and J are TRBV2 and TRBJ2-1; 10 nucleotides agree with TRBD2. CDR3 length: 15 residues. CDR1 is SNHLY, CDR2 FYNNEI, per germline. The V gene end was trimmed by 10 bases and the J gene end by 4 bases; junction bases not matched to a gene: 10. The DNA of the CDR3 is TGTGCCACTAACGGGCCTAGCGGGAGTTACAATGAGCAGTTCTTC. Amino acid sequence: CATNGPSGSYNEQFF.

This clone appeared many times. The chain uses TRBV19 and TRBJ1-2, with 8 bases aligning to TRBD1. The CDR3 contains 15 residues. V dropped 8 bases and J dropped 0; count of bases not matched to a gene: 8. The germline V gene has CDR1 LNHDA and CDR2 SQIVND (reference sequence). The CDR3 protein is CASLTGGEANYGYTF. The CDR3 DNA reads as TGTGCCAGTCTTACAGGGGGAGAAGCTAACTATGGCTACACCTTC.

This clone was detected ten times or more. The rearrangement joins TRBV4-3 to TRBJ2-1; D ambiguous. V was shortened by 4 bases and J by 6 bases, with 10 bases between the two germline ends. CDR1 and CDR2 from the germline V gene are LGHNA and YSLEER. The CDR3 loop spans 13 amino acids. The CDR3 is CASSRRESNEQFF. In DNA form, the CDR3 reads TGCGCCAGCAGCCGAAGGGAAAGCAATGAGCAGTTCTTC.

This clone was recorded at least ten times. The rearrangement uses TRBV9 and TRBJ2-1; D unclear. From germline, CDR1 is SGDLS and CDR2 YYNGEE. V shed 0 bases and J shed 5 bases, with 6 bases lying between them. The CDR3 is 13 amino acids. CDR3: CASSVEGNNEQFF. Written as DNA, the CDR3 is TGTGCCAGCAGCGTAGAAGGAAACAATGAGCAGTTCTTC.

This clone was picked up many times. The CDR3 DNA sequence: TGTGCCAGAGGACCGGGCTCGGCGCAGTATTTT. It translates to CARGPGSAQYF. This rearrangement joins TRBV13 to TRBJ2-3; D is ambiguous. Germline-derived CDR1 and CDR2 are PRHDT and FYEKMQ (reference sequence). V was pared by 9 bases and J by 10 bases, with 14 bases between. The CDR3 is 11 residues long. The variable domain in full, completed from reference TRBV13 and TRBJ2-3, reads AAGVIQSPRHLIKEKRETATLKCYPIPRHDTVYWYQQGPGQDPQFLISFYEKMQSDKGSIPDRFSAQQFSDYHSELNMSSLELGDSALYFCARGPGSAQYFGPGTRLTVL.

This clone appeared many times. The CDR3 bases are TGTGCCAGCACCCCCGACTTGAACACCGGGGAGCTGTTTTTT. Its protein product is CASTPDLNTGELFF. V is TRBV12-3 or TRBV12-4 and J is TRBJ2-2; D is unresolved. This CDR3 is 14 amino acids long. V was pared by 7 bases and J by 1 base, with 10 bases between.

The gene calls are TRBV5-2 and TRBJ2-1; whether TRBD1, the table's D call, matches the DNA was not checked. TRBV5-2 is listed as a pseudogene. This CDR3 is 16 amino acids long. DNA of the CDR3: TGTGACAGCAGCGATCCGGGGAACATCCCCTACAATGAGCAGTTCTTC. As protein: CDSSDPGNIPYNEQFF.

The sample holds a few counts of this clone. This chain links TRBV28 with TRBJ2-2, with 7 positions matching TRBD2. Germline loops: CDR1 MDHEN, CDR2 SYDVKM. V gave up 7 bases and J gave up 5 bases; unmatched junction bases: 16. CDR3 length: 17 amino acids. CDR3 sequence reads: CASTGTSAGAGTGELFF. Here the CDR3 DNA reads TGTGCCAGCACCGGTACCTCCGCGGGAGCGGGAACCGGGGAGCTGTTTTTT.

This clone has just a few counts. Relative to the germline gene, one junction end is altered; a read error may explain this. The V and J genes are TRBV28 and TRBJ2-5; D ambiguous. CDR1 is MDHEN, CDR2 SYDVKM, per germline. This CDR3 spans 16 amino acids. The CDR3 is CARSYPDFADKETQYF. CDR3 DNA sequence: TGTGCCAGAAGTTACCCAGACTTTGCCGATAAGGAGACCCAGTACTTC.

This clone was detected a few times. One junction end disagrees with the germline gene, perhaps due to a read error. The same CDR3 is also encoded by other DNA sequences in this sample. The V and J genes are TRBV6-1 and TRBJ2-3; D perhaps matches TRBD1 (5 bases). The length of the CDR3 is 15 residues. Per the germline V gene, CDR1 is MNHNS and CDR2 is SASEGT. The DNA of the CDR3 is TGTGCCAGCAGTGAAGGGGTAGAGGACACGGATACTCAGTATTTT. This encodes CASSEGVEDTDTQYF.

This clone was detected a few times. V is TRBV20-1 and J is TRBJ2-1; 9 bases are a match to TRBD2. V lost 7 bases, J lost 4 bases, and 17 bases stayed unmatched. The germline V gene has CDR1 DFQATT and CDR2 SNEGSKA (reference sequence). The CDR3 runs 17 residues. The CDR3 region has the DNA TGCAGTGATAGGGATAAGGGCGGGAGGGCCCAATACAATGAGCAGTTCTTC. It specifies CSDRDKGGRAQYNEQFF.

The sample holds many counts of this clone. This rearrangement joins TRBV10-1 to TRBJ2-5; TRBD1 might be the D (5 bases). The CDR3 contains 14 residues. Per germline, CDR1 WNHNN and CDR2 SYGVQD (reference sequence). V was shortened by 0 bases and J by 5 bases, with 10 bases between the two germline ends. The CDR3, as DNA: TGCGCCAGCAGTGAGTCGTCAGCAGGGGAGACCCAGTACTTC. Amino acids: CASSESSAGETQYF.

Many counts were recorded for this clone. V usage is TRBV28 and J usage is TRBJ2-1, with TRBD2 identical over 7 bases. From germline, CDR1 is MDHEN and CDR2 SYDVKM. The CDR3 consists of 15 residues. With 3 bases clipped from V and 8 bases from J, the junction kept 10 bases outside the gene matches. For the CDR3, the DNA is TGTGCCAGCAGTTTGGGCCTAGCGGACGAGTATGAGCAGTTCTTC. Amino acid sequence: CASSLGLADEYEQFF.

A word on this clone: A much larger clonotype is one base distant, so this may be a read error. The chain carries TRBV9 and TRBJ2-5; D call uncertain. Germline V gives CDR1 SGDLS, CDR2 YYNGEE. This CDR3 is 14 amino acids long. The CDR3 DNA is TGTGCCAGCATCGTAGATGGCAAACAAGAGACCCAGTACTTC. This encodes CASIVDGKQETQYF. Complete variable domain (other parts from reference TRBV9 and TRBJ2-5): DSGVTQTPKHLITATGQRVTLRCSPRSGDLSVYWYQQSLDQGLQFLIQYYNGEERAKGNILERFSAQQFPDLHSELNLSSLELGDSALYFCASIVDGKQETQYFGPGTRLLVL.

This clone was found many times. The V call is TRBV28, the J call TRBJ2-1, with D uncertain. Germline CDR1 reads MDHEN; CDR2 reads SYDVKM. V was pared by 4 bases and J by 0 bases, with 19 bases between. The CDR3 covers 18 residues. The CDR3 reads CASSSPFVSRSSYNEQFF. The CDR3 DNA is TGTGCCAGCAGTTCTCCATTCGTCAGCCGGAGCTCCTACAATGAGCAGTTCTTC.

This clone was observed a few times. The rearrangement links TRBV6-2 or TRBV6-3 to TRBJ2-1; a weak D match, TRBD2 (5 bases). Germline V gives CDR1 MNHEY, CDR2 SVGEGT. This CDR3 has 13 amino acids. V was pared by 3 bases and J by 5 bases, with 8 bases between. The CDR3 sequence is CASSYQRNNEQFF. As DNA, the CDR3 is TGTGCCAGCAGTTATCAGCGGAACAATGAGCAGTTCTTC.